Many counts were recorded for the clone carrying this TCR beta chain. Genomic DNA served as template for TCR beta VDJ and CDR3 profiling. TCRdb called the reads again in MiXCR, with one record for every CDR3 protein. Of under 200,000 distinct CDR3 sequences listed, 55% to 70% are singletons. This entry comes from a study of CD8+CD57+ T cells in acquired aplastic anemia. Germline loops: CDR1 SGHVS, CDR2 FQNEAQ. This CDR3 region has 12 residues. Trimming took 4 bases from V and 10 from J, leaving 11 bases between them. Sequencing used sorted CD4+, CD8+, or CD8+CD57+ T cells (not recorded which) from PBMCs. V gene TRBV7-8 combines with J gene TRBJ2-1; D remains ambiguous. This sequence originates from a human donor with severe aplastic anemia or a healthy control (not recorded which). CDR3 bases: TGTGCCAGCAGCTCCCCGAATCGGGAGCAGTTCTTC. It codes for CASSSPNREQFF. Filled out from reference TRBV7-8 and TRBJ2-1, the complete variable domain reads GAGVSQSPRYKVAKRGQDVALRCDPISGHVSLFWYQQALGQGPEFLTYFQNEAQLDKSGLPSDRFFAERPEGSVSTLKIQRTQQEDSAVYLCASSSPNREQFFGPGTRLTVL.